The 21 T cell receptor beta chains below come from one sample, sequenced in a study of T cell responses to AZD1222 COVID-19 vaccine. The table came from immunoSEQ multiplex PCR; TCRdb's copy has only in-frame clones and leaves some out. This sample has 110,000 to 150,000 clones; more than 75% occur once, and the top ten carry about 3%. The material sequenced was peripheral blood, taken 28 days after the second AZD1222 dose. These receptors all come from an adult who received the AZD1222 COVID-19 vaccine.

The V gene is TRBV28, the J gene TRBJ2-7; a weak D match, TRBD1 (6 bases). The CDR3 covers 12 residues. CDR1 and CDR2 (germline): MDHEN, SYDVKM. Trimming stripped 7 bases from V and 7 bases from J, with 14 bases between. The CDR3 sequence is CASKDRPGEQYF. In DNA, the CDR3 is TGTGCCAGCAAGGACAGACCGGGGGAGCAGTACTTC.

This clone has a single count. V and J are TRBV10-1 and TRBJ2-2; D gene uncertain. This CDR3 comprises 13 residues. CDR1 and CDR2 from the germline V gene are WNHNN and SYGVQD (reference sequence). V dropped 4 bases and J dropped 7 bases, with 10 bases sitting between them. DNA of the CDR3: TGCGCCAGCAGTGGAGCCGCTTTCGGGGAGCTGTTTTTT. This gives the protein CASSGAAFGELFF.

The chain recombines TRBV7-3 with TRBJ2-7, with 7 bases identical to TRBD1. The germline CDR1 and CDR2 sequences are SGHTA and FQGTGA. The CDR3 length is 12 residues. V was clipped by 6 bases and J by 10 bases; unmatched bases: 9. CDR3 region: CASSPTKGAQYF. DNA for the CDR3: TGTGCCAGCAGTCCCACAAAGGGGGCTCAGTACTTC.

The rearrangement links TRBV5-1 to TRBJ2-5; 12 nucleotides align to TRBD2. The CDR3 is 16 amino acids. With V trimmed by 3 bases and J by 3 bases, 6 bases remained unmatched. The germline CDR1 and CDR2 sequences are SGHRS and YFSETQ. This CDR3 reads CASSWTPSGGEETQYF. The CDR3 DNA reads as TGCGCCAGCAGCTGGACCCCTAGCGGGGGGGAAGAGACCCAGTACTTC.

CDR3 coding DNA: TGTGCCAGCAGCCAAGAAGGGAGCACTGAAGCTTTCTTT. This sequence encodes CASSQEGSTEAFF. V is TRBV3-1 (or the pseudogene TRBV3-2) and J is TRBJ1-1; D is unresolved. The germline CDR1 and CDR2 sequences are LGHDT and YNNKEL (reference sequence). The V end lost 0 bases, the J end lost 4 bases, and 6 bases lay between the germline ends. This CDR3 contains 13 residues.

The chain joins TRBV7-3 to TRBJ2-1; 7 bases agree with TRBD1. V trimming: 2 bases; J trimming: 2 bases; junction bases outside the gene matches: 9. Germline V gene sequence: CDR1 SGHTA, CDR2 FQGTGA. CDR3 length equals 17 residues. CDR3 sequence: CASSLFGRGIPYNEQFF. The CDR3 DNA reads TGTGCCAGCAGCTTATTTGGCAGGGGGATCCCCTACAATGAGCAGTTCTTC. Variable domain in full (rest from reference TRBV7-3 and TRBJ2-1): GAGVSQTPSNKVTEKGKYVELRCDPISGHTALYWYRQSLGQGPEFLIYFQGTGAADDSGLPNDRFFAVRPEGSVSTLKIQRTERGDSAVYLCASSLFGRGIPYNEQFFGPGTRLTVL.

This clone was counted a single time. The chain joins TRBV6-5 to TRBJ2-1; the D is unclear. Trimming took off 8 bases at V and 5 bases at J, with 13 bases between the two ends. This CDR3 is built from 13 residues. CDR1 is MNHEY, CDR2 SVGAGI, per germline. The CDR3 here is CASGWYLNNEQFF. DNA for the CDR3: TGTGCCAGCGGGTGGTATCTCAACAATGAGCAGTTCTTC.

The chain uses TRBV7-2 and TRBJ2-7; 10 bases are shared with TRBD2. The germline V gene encodes CDR1 SGHTA and CDR2 FQGNSA. V shed 5 bases, J shed 2 bases, and the junction held 9 bases outside the gene matches. The CDR3 loop spans 16 amino acids. CDR3 loop: CASSVLASGGTYEQYF. The CDR3, as DNA: TGTGCCAGCAGCGTCCTCGCTAGCGGGGGAACCTACGAGCAGTACTTC.

V gene TRBV10-3 combines with J gene TRBJ1-1; no clear D gene. Germline V lookup: CDR1 ENHRY, CDR2 SYGVKD. This CDR3 contains 13 residues. V lost 3 bases and J lost 3, with 8 bases in between. This CDR3 is CAISDWRDTEAFF. In DNA, the CDR3 is TGTGCCATCAGTGATTGGCGCGACACTGAAGCTTTCTTT.

The genes are TRBV30 and TRBJ1-1; D gene uncertain. The CDR3 extends over 11 amino acids. Germline V gene data show CDR1 as GTSNPN and CDR2 as SVGIG (reference sequence). Trimming stripped 4 bases from V and 3 bases from J, with 6 bases between. The CDR3 reads CAWKDYTEAFF. DNA for the CDR3: TGTGCCTGGAAGGATTACACTGAAGCTTTCTTT. Supplemented by reference TRBV30 and TRBJ1-1, the full variable domain reads SQTIHQWPATLVQPVGSPLSLECTVEGTSNPNLYWYRQAAGRGLQLLFYSVGIGQISSEVPQNLSASRPQDRQFILSSKKLLLSDSGFYLCAWKDYTEAFFGQGTRLTVV.

The V call is TRBV6-1, the J call TRBJ2-7; D not resolved. This CDR3 spans 11 amino acids. The germline gives CDR1 MNHNS, CDR2 SASEGT. The V end lost 2 bases, the J end lost 6 bases, and 5 bases lay between the germline ends. DNA of the CDR3: TGTGCCAGCAGTGAATGGGGCGAGCAGTACTTC. It is translated as CASSEWGEQYF.

This clone turned up a few times. The chain links TRBV7-9 to TRBJ2-3; maybe TRBD1 (6 bases). V was pared by 5 bases and J by 11 bases, with 11 bases between. CDR1 is SEHNR and CDR2 is FQNEAQ in the germline V gene (reference sequence). The CDR3 length is 11 residues. CDR3 region: CASSGTLRQYF. Written as DNA, the CDR3 is TGTGCCAGCAGCGGGACATTAAGGCAGTATTTT.

This clone was seen a single time. J is TRBJ2-1 and V is TRBV28, with D perhaps TRBD1 (6 bases). V shed 1 base and J shed 8 bases, with 15 bases lying between them. Germline lookup yields CDR1 MDHEN and CDR2 SYDVKM. The CDR3 extends over 15 amino acids. Written as DNA, the CDR3 is TGTGCCAGCAGTTTATCAGGGGACCTCTCGGATGAGCAGTTCTTC. Translating gives CASSLSGDLSDEQFF. Looking up the rest from reference TRBV28 and TRBJ2-1 gives the full variable domain: DVKVTQSSRYLVKRTGEKVFLECVQDMDHENMFWYRQDPGLGLRLIYFSYDVKMKEKGDIPEGYSVSREKKERFSLILESASTNQTSMYLCASSLSGDLSDEQFFGPGTRLTVL.

The chain uses TRBV18 and TRBJ2-5; 12 bases match TRBD2. There are 16 residues in the CDR3. J lost 7 bases, V lost 3 bases, and 9 bases had no gene match. Germline CDR1 and CDR2: KGHSH and LQKENI. The CDR3, as DNA: TGTGCCAGCTCACCTGCACTAGCGGGAGGTTCAGTGACCCAGTACTTC. This sequence encodes CASSPALAGGSVTQYF.

This sequence joins TRBV9 and TRBJ1-1; 8 bases are a match to TRBD1. V dropped 4 bases and J dropped 1; count of bases not matched to a gene: 9. This CDR3 has 16 residues. Germline V gene data show CDR1 as SGDLS and CDR2 as YYNGEE. For the CDR3, the DNA is TGTGCCAGCAGCCCCCCCCATGGGACAGGGAACACTGAAGCTTTCTTT. It encodes CASSPPHGTGNTEAFF.

The chain couples TRBV10-3 to TRBJ2-5, with 7 bases matching TRBD1. Germline-derived CDR1 and CDR2 are ENHRY and SYGVKD. CDR3 size: 14 residues. Losses at the gene ends were 4 bases for V and 2 bases for J; bases not matched to a gene: 4. The CDR3 loop reads CAISGGTVQETQYF. The CDR3 DNA is TGTGCCATCAGTGGGGGGACAGTACAAGAGACCCAGTACTTC.

The chain links TRBV28 to TRBJ1-6; no definite D call. V was pared by 2 bases and J by 8 bases, with 7 bases between. CDR3 size: 13 residues. Germline V CDR1 and CDR2: MDHEN, SYDVKM. The DNA of the CDR3 is TGTGCCAGCAGTTTAAACCAAGATTCACCCCTCCACTTT. Translation: CASSLNQDSPLHF.

This clone was detected only once. The V gene is TRBV7-3, the J gene TRBJ2-3; possibly TRBD2 for D (6 bases). The CDR3 runs to 12 residues. V lost 5 bases and J 11 bases, leaving 14 bases between the germline ends. From germline, CDR1 is SGHTA and CDR2 FQGTGA. The CDR3 protein is CASSLPGEWQYF. The CDR3 coding sequence is TGTGCCAGCAGCCTCCCGGGGGAATGGCAGTATTTT.

This clone was observed a few times. The sample has other DNA sequences that encode this CDR3 too. The chain links TRBV9 to TRBJ2-2; D is uncertain. Trimming took off 3 bases at V and 3 bases at J, with 3 bases between the two ends. CDR1 is SGDLS, CDR2 YYNGEE, per germline. The CDR3 has 12 residues. The CDR3 DNA reads as TGTGCCAGCAGCGACCACACCGGGGAGCTGTTTTTT. Translating gives CASSDHTGELFF.

The CDR3 loop is CASSFGPQETQYF. DNA for the CDR3: TGCGCCAGCAGCTTCGGCCCGCAAGAGACCCAGTACTTC. This chain connects TRBV5-1 to TRBJ2-5; unclear D gene. The CDR3 sequence is 13 residues long. Per germline, CDR1 SGHRS and CDR2 YFSETQ. The V end was cut by 2 bases, the J end by 2 bases, with 7 bases between.

The chain couples TRBV11-1 to TRBJ1-5; 11 nucleotides align to TRBD1. There are 15 residues in the CDR3. J gave up 6 bases and V 5 bases, and 6 bases lay outside the gene matches. Germline-derived CDR1 and CDR2 are SGHAT and FQDESV (reference sequence). The CDR3 nucleotides read TGTGCCAGCAGCCAGGGACAGGGGGATCGTCAGCCCCAGCATTTT. Protein: CASSQGQGDRQPQHF.